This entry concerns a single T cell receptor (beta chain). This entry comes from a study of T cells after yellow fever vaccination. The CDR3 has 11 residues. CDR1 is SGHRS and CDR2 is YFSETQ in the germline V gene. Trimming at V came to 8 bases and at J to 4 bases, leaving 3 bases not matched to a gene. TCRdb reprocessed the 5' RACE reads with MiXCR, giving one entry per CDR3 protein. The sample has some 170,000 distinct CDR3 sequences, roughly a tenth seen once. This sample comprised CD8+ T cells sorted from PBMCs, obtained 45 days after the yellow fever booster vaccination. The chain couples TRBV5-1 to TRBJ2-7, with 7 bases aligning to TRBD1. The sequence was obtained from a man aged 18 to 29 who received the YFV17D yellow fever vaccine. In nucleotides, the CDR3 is TGCGCCAGTACAGGGGAGTACGAGCAGTACTTC. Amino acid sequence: CASTGEYEQYF.